The rows below give T cell receptor beta chains drawn from one sample of a study of Ad26.COV2.S vaccination and SARS-CoV-2 variants. TCRdb's copy holds only in-frame clones and misses some; the assay was immunoSEQ multiplex PCR. This sample has about 440,000 clones; 80% to 95% occur once, and the top ten carry roughly 4%. This specimen consisted of peripheral blood, obtained in a trial of Ad26.COV2.S vaccine versus placebo. Receptors originate from a person between 18 and 59 years old who received the Ad26.COV2.S COVID-19 vaccine or a placebo. The conserved cysteine and the conserved F or W are not part of the CDR3 here. A D gene is named only where the DNA matches it firmly.

D | V | CDR3
- | TRBV2 | ASSEAQDIPDTQY
- | TRBV5-8 | ASIPALGYSGANVLT
- | TRBV10-3 | AISERAKSSYNEQF
- | TRBV27 | ASSLSRGAEEKLF
- | TRBV4-3 | ASSQDLGGSYNEQF
- | TRBV18 | ASSQGGYEQY
- | TRBV4-1 | ASSHLNLGFREDEQF
- | TRBV28 | ASSFTNSGNTIY
- | TRBV28 | ASSFDQFQLEQY
TRBD2 | TRBV9 | ASSGASGRGETQY
TRBD1 | TRBV7-2 | ASSKRTGIQPQH
TRBD2 | TRBV4-1 | ASSQALAGSYQETQY
TRBD1 | TRBV15 | ATSRARTGGLGPQH
- | TRBV29-1 | SVAAGATSTDTQY
TRBD1 | TRBV28 | ASSSGTGGQTWGETQY
- | TRBV7-9 | ASSPVGGPYGYT
- | TRBV6-1 | ASSEETWEEAF
TRBD1 | TRBV10-3 | AISEGRDRGPHEQF
- | TRBV28 | ASSSGTSGTDTQY
TRBD1 | TRBV6-2/TRBV6-3 | ASSYSFYRTGAISGANVLT
TRBD1 | TRBV28 | ASTPGTGKSDTQY
- | TRBV28 | ATEGGGMNTEAF
- | TRBV7-2 | ASSSSVNTEAF